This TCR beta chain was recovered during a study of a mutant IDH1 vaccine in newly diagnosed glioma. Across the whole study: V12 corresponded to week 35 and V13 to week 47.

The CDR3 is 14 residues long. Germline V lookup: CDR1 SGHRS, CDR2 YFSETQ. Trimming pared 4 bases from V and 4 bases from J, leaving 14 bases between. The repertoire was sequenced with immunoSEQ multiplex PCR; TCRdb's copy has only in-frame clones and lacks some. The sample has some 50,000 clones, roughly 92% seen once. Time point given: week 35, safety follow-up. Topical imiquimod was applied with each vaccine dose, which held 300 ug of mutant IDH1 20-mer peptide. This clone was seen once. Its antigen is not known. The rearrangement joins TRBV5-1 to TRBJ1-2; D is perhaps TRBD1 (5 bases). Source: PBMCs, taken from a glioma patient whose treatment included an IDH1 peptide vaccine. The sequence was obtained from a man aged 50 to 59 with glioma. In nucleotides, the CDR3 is TGCGCCAGCAGCCCGGGAGGAGGGGCCTATGGCTACACCTTC. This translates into CASSPGGGAYGYTF.